The 12 T cell receptor beta chains presented below share a single source sample, sequenced in a study of cytomegalovirus exposure and HLA in healthy donors. With 60 Vbeta and 13 Jbeta primers, the PCR was carried out. Sequencing was performed with immunoSEQ multiplex PCR; in TCRdb, only in-frame clones are kept and a portion is missing. The table has some 140,000 clones, around 73% seen once; the top ten hold 1% to 1.5%. Source material: PBMCs. These receptors all stem from a woman aged 40 to 49 in good health and CMV-seronegative.

There are a few counts of this clone. The CDR3 DNA follows: TGTGCCAGCAGCAACACACCGGGACAGAGATCCCTAAGACATGAACTGTTTTTT. It is translated as CASSNTPGQRSLRHELFF. J is TRBJ1-4 and V is TRBV5-4; 7 bases are a match to TRBD1. CDR3 length: 18 amino acids. CDR1 and CDR2 from the germline V gene are SGHNT and YYREEE (reference sequence). Trimming at V came to 4 bases and at J to 12 bases, leaving 24 bases not matched to a gene.

The chain has TRBV27 and TRBJ1-1; D unresolved. Between the trimmed V and J ends, which lost 2 bases and 1 base, there was a span of 5 bases. Germline values: CDR1 MNHEY, CDR2 SMNVEV (reference sequence). The CDR3 is 13 amino acids. In DNA, the CDR3 is TGTGCCAGCAGTTTAGCAGAGAACACTGAAGCTTTCTTT. It codes for CASSLAENTEAFF.

This clone was detected a few times. This CDR3 reads CASSSTWTGDTEAFF. The CDR3, as DNA: TGCGCCAGCAGCTCCACTTGGACAGGGGACACTGAAGCTTTCTTT. This rearrangement joins TRBV5-1 to TRBJ1-1, with 9 bases that match TRBD1. The CDR3 loop spans 15 amino acids. The V and J ends lost 3 bases and 3 bases, in that order; junction bases with no gene match: 6. Germline loops: CDR1 SGHRS, CDR2 YFSETQ.

This rearrangement joins TRBV5-1 to TRBJ1-1, with a weak D call TRBD1 (5 bases). Per germline, CDR1 SGHRS and CDR2 YFSETQ. V gave up 2 bases and J gave up 1 base, with 9 bases separating them. The CDR3 contains 14 residues. The CDR3 here is CASSLGQANTEAFF. The CDR3 coding sequence is TGCGCCAGCAGCTTAGGACAAGCGAACACTGAAGCTTTCTTT. Full variable domain (outside the CDR3, taken from reference TRBV5-1 and TRBJ1-1): KAGVTQTPRYLIKTRGQQVTLSCSPISGHRSVSWYQQTPGQGLQFLFEYFSETQRNKGNFPGRFSGRQFSNSRSEMNVSTLELGDSALYLCASSLGQANTEAFFGQGTRLTVV.

This clone turned up a few times. The CDR3, as DNA: TGTGCCAGCAGGAACAGGGTAACGGGGAATTCACCCCTCCACTTT. Amino acids: CASRNRVTGNSPLHF. This rearrangement joins TRBV2 to TRBJ1-6, with a possible D match to TRBD1 (6 bases). The CDR3 has 15 residues. V was cut by 6 bases and J by 7 bases, with 16 bases left in between. CDR1 is SNHLY, CDR2 FYNNEI, per germline.

This chain's CDR3 is CASSLDMNTEAFF. The DNA of the CDR3 is TGTGCCAGCAGCTTAGACATGAACACTGAAGCTTTCTTT. The rearrangement links TRBV7-8 to TRBJ1-1; no clear D gene. CDR1 SGHVS and CDR2 FQNEAQ come from the germline V gene. The ends were cut back, 1 base at V and 0 bases at J, with 3 bases in the middle. The CDR3 runs to 13 residues.

The chain combines TRBV11-2 with TRBJ1-2; D is unresolved. Germline V gene data show CDR1 as SGHAT and CDR2 as FQNNGV. The CDR3 loop spans 12 amino acids. Trimming cost V 0 bases and J 4 bases, with 3 bases left between them. The CDR3 nucleotides are TGTGCCAGCAGCTTAGATAGCTATGGCTACACCTTC. It is translated as CASSLDSYGYTF.

The table lists this clone with a few counts. The chain has TRBV7-2 and TRBJ1-2, with D perhaps matching TRBD1 (6 bases). With 6 bases removed from V and 2 bases from J, the gap between germline ends came to 16 bases. Germline-derived CDR1 and CDR2 are SGHTA and FQGNSA. The CDR3 is 15 residues long. The CDR3 coding sequence is TGTGCCAGCAGTTCCGGGTACAGGGCCAACTATGGCTACACCTTC. It encodes CASSSGYRANYGYTF.

V is TRBV6-1 and J is TRBJ2-7; D remains unclear. This CDR3 region has 12 residues. CDR1 is MNHNS and CDR2 is SASEGT in the germline V gene. Trimming removed 4 bases at V and 3 bases at J, with 7 bases between. The CDR3 DNA sequence: TGTGCCAGCAGTGGAGGCCGCTACGAGCAGTACGTC. This translates into CASSGGRYEQYV.

This sequence joins TRBV4-3 and TRBJ2-2, with 9 bases matching TRBD1. There are 14 residues in the CDR3. V was pared by 8 bases and J by 7 bases, with 8 bases of the junction left unmatched. The germline gives CDR1 LGHNA, CDR2 YSLEER. Here the CDR3 reads CASAQQGAGGELFF. CDR3 DNA sequence: TGCGCCAGCGCCCAACAGGGGGCTGGCGGGGAGCTGTTTTTT.

The chain combines TRBV15 with TRBJ1-1; 8 nucleotides match TRBD1. Germline CDR1 and CDR2: LNHNV and YYDKDF (reference sequence). The CDR3 consists of 14 residues. V lost 0 bases, J lost 10 bases, and 7 bases stayed unmatched. CDR3 region: CATSRDRGRGLAFF. The CDR3 DNA follows: TGTGCCACCAGCAGAGATAGGGGCAGGGGGCTAGCTTTCTTT.

CDR3 in DNA: TGTGCCAGCAGCGTAGAACGGGGTGGCACAGATACGCAGTATTTT. This translates into CASSVERGGTDTQYF. The chain recombines TRBV9 with TRBJ2-3; D possibly corresponds to TRBD2 (5 bases). The CDR3 covers 15 residues. Trimming took 0 bases from V and 1 from J, leaving 9 bases between them. Germline CDR1 is SGDLS and CDR2 is YYNGEE.